This is a list of T cell receptor beta chains from one sample in a study of human T cells and chemical hapten exposure. TCRdb used MiXCR to reprocess the RACE reads, holding one entry per CDR3 protein. The sample has 65,000 to 95,000 distinct CDR3 sequences; about 9.2% are singletons. Input material: whole blood. These receptors were taken from a female donor in good health. Some clones in this sample may be carry-over from other donors' samples. Both conserved end residues are part of each CDR3. A D gene is named only where the DNA matches it firmly. Clone size appears in some rows only: once, few, many, or a class for an expanded clone.

v_gene	j_gene	abundance	d_gene	CDR3nt	CDR3aa
TRBV27	TRBJ2-3	few	TRBD1	TGTGCCAGCAGTTTATGGATCAGGGGGCGCCTTCCAGATACGCAGTATTTT	CASSLWIRGRLPDTQYF
TRBV6-4	TRBJ2-3	NA	NA	TGTGCCAGCAGTGACGGGACTGGGGACACAGATACGCAGTATTTT	CASSDGTGDTDTQYF
TRBV2	TRBJ1-5	NA	NA	TGTGCCAGCAACCAGGGAAGAATAGGCAATCAGCCCCAGCATTTT	CASNQGRIGNQPQHF
TRBV7-9	TRBJ1-5	many	TRBD1	TGTGCCAGCAGCTCGCAGGGGGACTCGCCCCAGCATTTT	CASSSQGDSPQHF
TRBV20-1	TRBJ2-5	NA	NA	TGCAGTGCTAGACGAATGGACGGCCAAGAGACCCAGTACTTC	CSARRMDGQETQYF
TRBV7-8	TRBJ1-5	few	NA	TGTGCCAGCAGCTACGATACAGGGTTCCGGCAGCCCCAGCATTTT	CASSYDTGFRQPQHF
TRBV3-1	TRBJ2-7	NA	TRBD2	TGTGCCAGCAGCCACCCCGGGACTAGCGGACTCTACGAGCAGTACTTC	CASSHPGTSGLYEQYF
TRBV20-1	TRBJ2-3	NA	TRBD2	TGCAGTGCTAGTGTGGGCGGGGGGGCGATAGATACGCAGTATTTT	CSASVGGGAIDTQYF
TRBV7-2	TRBJ1-6	NA	TRBD1	TGTGCCAGCAGCATCTCAGGGGGCTTGACTAATTCACCCCTCCACTTT	CASSISGGLTNSPLHF
TRBV7-2	TRBJ2-1	NA	NA	TGTGCCAGCAGCCCCCCGGGTTACAATGAGCAGTTCTTC	CASSPPGYNEQFF
TRBV12-3/TRBV12-4	TRBJ2-1	NA	TRBD1	TGTGCCAGCAGCAGGGGGACCCAACACAATGAGCAGTTCTTC	CASSRGTQHNEQFF
TRBV29-1	TRBJ2-1	few	NA	TGCAGCGTTGAAGATCCGGGGACAGAGCAGTTCTTC	CSVEDPGTEQFF
TRBV12-3/TRBV12-4	TRBJ2-7	NA	NA	TGTGCCAGCAGTGGAAGACCGCGGGACAGTCTCTCCTACGAGCAGTACTTC	CASSGRPRDSLSYEQYF
TRBV12-3/TRBV12-4	TRBJ2-7	many	NA	TGTGCCAGCAGTCCCTACAGGGACGTGAGGTACGAGCAGTACTTC	CASSPYRDVRYEQYF
TRBV28	TRBJ2-3	many	TRBD2	TGTGCCAGCAGGCTAGCGGGGGGCACAGATACGCAGTATTTT	CASRLAGGTDTQYF
TRBV12-3/TRBV12-4	TRBJ2-6	few	NA	TGTGCCAGCAGCACCCTAGGATCACCCCAGGGCAACGTCCTGACTTTC	CASSTLGSPQGNVLTF
TRBV29-1	TRBJ2-7	NA	NA	TGCAGCGTTGTGGTACAGCCTGCCTACGAGCAGTACTTC	CSVVVQPAYEQYF
TRBV13	TRBJ1-1	many	NA	TGTGCCAGCAGCTTAGATGGGGACCCGAACACTGAAGCTTTCTTT	CASSLDGDPNTEAFF
TRBV20-1	TRBJ2-3	NA	TRBD1	TGCAGTGCTAGCGGGACAGGGGAACCAGATACGCAGTATTTT	CSASGTGEPDTQYF
TRBV9	TRBJ1-6	NA	NA	TGTGCCAGCAGCGTAGCTAGTCAGGAGGCGGCCCTCCACTTT	CASSVASQEAALHF
TRBV5-5	TRBJ1-1	few	NA	TGTGCCAGCAAGAGGGAGTTGGCAGCCGCTGAAGCTTTCTTT	CASKRELAAAEAFF
TRBV5-1	TRBJ1-2	NA	NA	TGCGCCAGCAGCACGGACACCGGCTTTTTTGGCTACACCTTC	CASSTDTGFFGYTF
TRBV5-4	TRBJ2-1	few	TRBD2	TGTGCCAGCAGCTTTGGGACTAGCGGGGCGGGTGAGCAGTTCTTC	CASSFGTSGAGEQFF
TRBV5-1	TRBJ1-6	few	NA	TGCGCCAGCAGCTTGGATCCAGGGCTGAATAATTCACCCCTCCACTTT	CASSLDPGLNNSPLHF
TRBV24-1	TRBJ2-6	many	NA	TGTGCCACCAGTGATTTAAACTCTGGGGCCAACGTCCTGACTTTC	CATSDLNSGANVLTF
TRBV12-5	TRBJ1-2	many	TRBD1	TGTGCTAGTGCCGCCGACAGGGTCTATGGCTACACCTTC	CASAADRVYGYTF
TRBV15	TRBJ1-5	NA	NA	TGTGCCACCAGCAGCCGGCAGGGAGATCAGCCCCAGCATTTT	CATSSRQGDQPQHF
TRBV2	TRBJ1-5	NA	NA	TGTGCCAGCAGTGAAGAGAGGGGGGGGCGGCCCCAGCATTTT	CASSEERGGRPQHF
TRBV6-6	TRBJ2-3	many	TRBD2	TGTGCCAGCCGACTAGCGGGGACCACAGATACGCAGTATTTT	CASRLAGTTDTQYF